The next 28 T cell receptor beta chains were all read from a single sample in a study of blood T cells in healthy people across ages (dated by TCRdb to between 2015 and 2017). Library preparation used 5' RACE. The run used an Illumina HiSeq 2500. A second PCR of about 6 to 11 cycles was performed with a sample-barcoded 5' primer and a J-beta primer mix. The public reads were reanalyzed by TCRdb: fastp trimming at Q25, MiXCR alignment, in-frame beta chains only. Merged by CDR3 protein, the rows form single entries marked with the most common genes and DNA. The sample data list over 600,000 distinct CDR3 sequences, and 35% to 50% of these were observed just once. The top ten hold roughly 18% of the sample. Sequencing was done on a sample of blood. All receptors derive from a man at least 80 years old in good health.

This clonotype has just a few counts. V is TRBV12-3 or TRBV12-4 and J is TRBJ2-7; tentative D call: TRBD1 (6 bases). The tail of the sequence fits TRBJ2-5 better, so the J call may be wrong. The CDR3 runs to 15 residues. This CDR3 is CASSFTGTTGETQYF. The CDR3 DNA sequence: TGTGCCAGCAGTTTTACAGGGACCACGGGGGAGACCCAGTACTTC.

The genes are TRBV20-1 and TRBJ2-7; 14 bases fit TRBD2. Germline loops: CDR1 DFQATT, CDR2 SNEGSKA (reference sequence). The CDR3 spans 12 residues. CDR3 in DNA: TGCAGCACGGGACTAGCGGGAGCCGAGCAGTACTTC. This encodes CSTGLAGAEQYF.

The chain recombines TRBV18 with TRBJ2-5; the D call may be TRBD1 or TRBD2 (6 bases each). The CDR3 is 17 residues long. The germline V gene encodes CDR1 KGHSH and CDR2 LQKENI. Trimming stripped 3 bases from V and 11 bases from J, with 28 bases between. The CDR3 DNA reads as TGTGCCAGCTCACCGAAGGACAGCCCGCAGGGGAGGAATGAGCAGTACTTC. It yields the protein CASSPKDSPQGRNEQYF.

A few counts support this clonotype. The CDR3: CASSSHVPGQEYPYEQYF. The CDR3 nucleotides are TGCGCCAGCAGCTCACACGTCCCGGGACAGGAATACCCCTACGAGCAGTACTTC. The genes are TRBV5-1 and TRBJ2-7; 8 nucleotides align to TRBD1. V lost 3 bases and J lost 2; bases outside the gene matches: 16. There are 18 residues in the CDR3. Germline CDR1 and CDR2: SGHRS and YFSETQ.

This clonotype appeared a few times. The chain is built from TRBV10-3 and TRBJ2-5; 9 bases match TRBD2. The ends lost 6 bases at V and 1 base at J; junction bases unmatched: 6. This CDR3 contains 15 residues. The germline CDR1 and CDR2 sequences are ENHRY and SYGVKD. The CDR3 DNA follows: TGTGCCATCAGCGTTAGCGGGAGACCCCAAGAGACCCAGTACTTC. It yields the protein CAISVSGRPQETQYF.

V is TRBV28 and J is TRBJ2-5, with TRBD2 matching over 11 bases. Germline V gives CDR1 MDHEN, CDR2 SYDVKM. With V trimmed by 10 bases and J by 3 bases, 22 bases remained unmatched. The CDR3 extends over 19 amino acids. The CDR3 spells CATRGQPPGTSGTEETQYF. DNA for the CDR3: TGTGCCACCCGGGGGCAACCACCAGGGACTAGCGGAACTGAAGAGACCCAGTACTTC.

The CDR3 protein is CASSLDGQGVAEAFF. The CDR3 nucleotides are TGCGCCAGCAGCTTGGATGGACAGGGGGTCGCTGAAGCTTTCTTT. This sequence joins TRBV5-1 and TRBJ1-1, with TRBD1 matching over 10 bases. The CDR3 extends over 15 amino acids. V trimming: 0 bases; J trimming: 6 bases; junction bases outside the gene matches: 5. Germline CDR1 SGHRS, CDR2 YFSETQ.

The chain carries TRBV28 and TRBJ2-1; tentatively, D is TRBD1 (6 bases). Germline V gene sequence: CDR1 MDHEN, CDR2 SYDVKM. Between the trimmed V and J ends, which lost 6 bases and 9 bases, there was a span of 15 bases. The CDR3 has 13 residues. CDR3 amino acids: CASSIHGGGEQFF. CDR3 nucleotide sequence: TGTGCCAGCAGCATTCATGGGGGCGGTGAGCAGTTCTTC. Full variable domain (rest looked up from reference TRBV28 and TRBJ2-1): DVKVTQSSRYLVKRTGEKVFLECVQDMDHENMFWYRQDPGLGLRLIYFSYDVKMKEKGDIPEGYSVSREKKERFSLILESASTNQTSMYLCASSIHGGGEQFFGPGTRLTVL.

There are a few counts of this clonotype. This chain links TRBV6-1 with TRBJ1-5, with 9 bases that match TRBD1. The CDR3 length is 15 residues. V was clipped by 8 bases and J by 9 bases; unmatched bases: 14. Germline loops: CDR1 MNHNS, CDR2 SASEGT. Here the CDR3 reads CASGRGQGGFSPQHF. The CDR3 nucleotides are TGTGCCAGCGGGCGGGGACAGGGCGGGTTTTCGCCCCAGCATTTT.

The CDR3 reads CASSQREGFTEAFF. CDR3 sequence (DNA): TGTGCCAGCAGCCAACGAGAGGGATTCACTGAAGCTTTCTTT. This chain uses TRBV3-1 with TRBJ1-1; D remains unclear. In germline, CDR1 is LGHDT, CDR2 YNNKEL (reference sequence). V lost 2 bases and J 4 bases, leaving 11 bases between the germline ends. The CDR3 spans 14 residues.

This clonotype was counted only a few times. This chain joins TRBV27 and TRBJ2-5; weak D call: TRBD2 (5 bases). V dropped 6 bases and J dropped 0 bases, with 11 bases sitting between them. Germline CDR1 is MNHEY and CDR2 is SMNVEV (reference sequence). The CDR3 contains 14 residues. CDR3 protein: CASSSSLYQETQYF. Here the CDR3 DNA reads TGTGCCAGCAGCTCTAGCCTGTACCAAGAGACCCAGTACTTC.

The chain employs TRBV5-1 and TRBJ2-7; 9 positions match TRBD1. There are 14 residues in the CDR3. V shed 5 bases and J 6 bases; nucleotides not matched to a gene: 9. CDR1 SGHRS and CDR2 YFSETQ come from the germline V gene. The DNA for the CDR3 is TGCGCCAGCAGTCCCGGGACAGGGCCGCGCGAGCAGTACTTC. It is translated as CASSPGTGPREQYF.

Concerning this clonotype: Without the conserved terminal phenylalanine or tryptophan, this CDR3 likely stems from a read error. V gene TRBV4-1 combines with J gene TRBJ2-1, with 9 bases aligning to TRBD2. The germline V gene encodes CDR1 MGHRA and CDR2 YSYEKL. This CDR3 comprises 16 residues. V was pared by 0 bases and J by 8 bases, with 8 bases of the junction left unmatched. The DNA of the CDR3 is TGCGCCAGCAGCCAAGATTTAGGTAGCGGGAGACATGAGCAGTTCTTA. This encodes CASSQDLGSGRHEQFL.

V usage is TRBV3-1 and J usage is TRBJ2-1, with D possibly TRBD2 on 6 matching bases. The V gene lost 4 bases and the J gene lost 10 bases, with 23 bases spanning the gap. In germline, CDR1 is LGHDT, CDR2 YNNKEL (reference sequence). The CDR3 runs to 16 residues. Here the CDR3 DNA reads TGTGCCAGCAGCCCCCGCGGGACGCACTCCGACTACGAGCAGTTCTTC. This sequence encodes CASSPRGTHSDYEQFF.

In this sample, this clonotype turned up a few times. The V call is TRBV20-1, the J call TRBJ1-4, with 9 bases identical to TRBD1. Germline V lookup: CDR1 DFQATT, CDR2 SNEGSKA (reference sequence). CDR3 length: 15 amino acids. Germline trimming cut 2 bases from V and 6 bases from J; bases unmatched to any gene: 7. CDR3 DNA sequence: TGCAGTGCTAGATTCACCGGGACAGGGTATGAAAAACTGTTTTTT. This encodes CSARFTGTGYEKLFF.

About this clonotype itself: A read error is possible here, since a much larger clone lies one base away. The V call is TRBV9, the J call TRBJ2-7; TRBD1 matches at 8 bases. In germline, CDR1 is SGDLS, CDR2 YYNGEE. Trimming took 4 bases from V and 4 from J; bases not matched to a gene: 10. The CDR3 consists of 15 residues. CDR3 loop: CASSPRGQGVYEQYF. CDR3 coding DNA: TGTGCCAGCAGCCCCCGTGGACAGGGAGTGTACGAGCAGTACTTC. The whole variable domain, remainder taken from reference TRBV9 and TRBJ2-7, is DSGVTQTPKHLITATGQRVTLRCSPRSGDLSVYWYQQSLDQGLQFLIQYYNGEERAKGNILERFSAQQFPDLHSELNLSSLELGDSALYFCASSPRGQGVYEQYFGPGTRLTVT.

The chain combines TRBV12-3 or TRBV12-4 with TRBJ2-5; TRBD1 matches 9 bases. CDR3 length equals 15 residues. After removal of 3 bases from V and 4 bases from J, the junction contained 6 bases not matched to a gene. The CDR3 protein is CASSLTTGGVETQYF. In DNA, the CDR3 is TGTGCCAGCAGTTTGACAACAGGGGGCGTAGAGACCCAGTACTTC.

This clonotype was seen more than once but under ten times. The V gene is TRBV12-3 or TRBV12-4, the J gene TRBJ2-5; D may correspond to TRBD1 or TRBD2 (5 bases each). There are 13 residues in the CDR3. Trimming took 7 bases from V and 5 from J, leaving 14 bases between them. The CDR3 here is CASTHRPGETQYF. CDR3 DNA sequence: TGTGCCAGCACGCACAGGCCGGGGGAGACCCAGTACTTC.

V usage is TRBV28 and J usage is TRBJ2-7; TRBD2 matches at 12 bases. The ends lost 5 bases at V and 6 bases at J; junction bases unmatched: 11. Germline CDR1 is MDHEN and CDR2 is SYDVKM. CDR3 length equals 16 residues. Here the CDR3 reads CASSPIPTSGRSEQYF. The CDR3 DNA reads TGTGCCAGCAGTCCGATTCCTACTAGCGGGAGGTCCGAGCAGTACTTC.

The V call is TRBV10-3, the J call TRBJ2-1, with TRBD2 matching over 8 bases. The V gene end was trimmed by 2 bases and the J gene end by 5 bases; junction bases not matched to a gene: 8. Germline CDR1 and CDR2: ENHRY and SYGVKD. The CDR3 totals 16 residues. CDR3 in amino acids: CAISEPQRERNNEQFF. As DNA, the CDR3 is TGTGCCATCAGTGAGCCGCAGCGGGAGAGAAACAATGAGCAGTTCTTC.

This clonotype was detected only a few times. The DNA of the CDR3 is TGTGCCAGCAGCTCGATACCTGTGACAGGTAGGAATGAGCAGTTCTTC. It specifies CASSSIPVTGRNEQFF. J is TRBJ2-1 and V is TRBV7-2; the D gene is possibly TRBD1 (6 bases). CDR3 length equals 16 residues. The germline gives CDR1 SGHTA, CDR2 FQGNSA. Trimming stripped 4 bases from V and 7 bases from J, with 20 bases between.

There are a few counts of this clonotype. The gene calls are TRBV2 and TRBJ2-5; 14 nucleotides match TRBD2. Per the germline V gene, CDR1 is SNHLY and CDR2 is FYNNEI. This CDR3 has 15 residues. Germline trimming cut 4 bases from V and 5 bases from J; bases unmatched to any gene: 3. Written as DNA, the CDR3 is TGTGCCAGCAGTGCTAGGACTAGCGGGAGGGAGACCCAGTACTTC. It specifies CASSARTSGRETQYF. Full variable domain (missing parts from reference TRBV2 and TRBJ2-5): EPEVTQTPSHQVTQMGQEVILRCVPISNHLYFYWYRQILGQKVEFLVSFYNNEISEKSEIFDDQFSVERPDGSNFTLKIRSTKLEDSAMYFCASSARTSGRETQYFGPGTRLLVL.

The V call is TRBV29-1, the J call TRBJ2-5; D perhaps matches TRBD2 (5 bases). The J call may be wrong; the DNA end is better matched by TRBJ2-4. CDR1 and CDR2 from the germline V gene are SQVTM and ANQGSEA. The CDR3 runs to 14 residues. CDR3 loop: CSVETGVAKNIQYF. In nucleotides, the CDR3 is TGCAGCGTTGAAACCGGGGTCGCCAAAAACATTCAGTACTTC.

The DNA for the CDR3 is TGTGCCAGCAGTTTATACCAGGCTAGCGGGGCCTCCTACGAGCAGTACTTC. Translated: CASSLYQASGASYEQYF. The genes are TRBV27 and TRBJ2-7; 9 bases line up with TRBD2. V was clipped by 1 base and J by 0 bases; unmatched bases: 7. CDR3 length: 17 amino acids. Germline assignment: CDR1 MNHEY and CDR2 SMNVEV (reference sequence).

The chain is built from TRBV7-2 and TRBJ2-4; 7 bases map to TRBD2. The end of the DNA fits TRBJ2-7 better, so the J call may be wrong. The CDR3 totals 16 residues. In germline, CDR1 is SGHTA, CDR2 FQGNSA. The CDR3 region has the DNA TGTGCCAGCAGCTTAGGCCCTGGGCGGGGGACCTACGAGCAGTACTTC. Translation: CASSLGPGRGTYEQYF.

This clonotype was detected a few times. The chain couples TRBV28 to TRBJ2-7, with TRBD2 as a possible D gene (6 bases). The CDR3 spans 15 residues. Trimming removed 4 bases from V and 4 bases from J, with 17 bases in between. Germline V gene lookup returns CDR1 MDHEN and CDR2 SYDVKM. The CDR3 nucleotides are TGTGCCAGCAGTTCCCTGTTCGGACTACGGTACGAGCAGTACTTC. Its translation is CASSSLFGLRYEQYF.

This clonotype was counted a few times. This chain links TRBV20-1 with TRBJ2-1; D may be TRBD1 (8 bases). This CDR3 region has 15 residues. The germline V gene has CDR1 DFQATT and CDR2 SNEGSKA (reference sequence). V gave up 7 bases and J gave up 2 bases, with 18 bases separating them. CDR3 DNA: TGCAGTGGTACAGGGGGGAGGGGGACCTACAATGAGCAGTTCTTC. This codes for CSGTGGRGTYNEQFF.

This clonotype was recorded only once. V and J are TRBV29-1 and TRBJ2-7; 7 nucleotides line up with TRBD2. Unmatched junction bases numbered 8, after V lost 4 bases and J lost 2 bases. The V gene's germline CDR1 is SQVTM and CDR2 ANQGSEA. The CDR3 contains 14 residues. CDR3 DNA: TGCAGCGTTGGCCCCGGGACTAAAGCCTACGAGCAGTACTTC. Its protein product is CSVGPGTKAYEQYF.